Following are 14 T cell receptor beta chains from one sample sequenced in a study of shared clonotypes between healthy human individuals. Libraries were prepared by immunoSEQ multiplex PCR; TCRdb keeps only in-frame clonotypes and omits some of them. The sample has roughly 1,100,000 clones, 65% to 80% seen once; the top ten hold around 1.5%. The specimen was memory CD4+ T cells sorted from blood. Subset reported: CD45RA-negative fraction. The source of these receptors is a man younger than 35 in good health.

This chain joins TRBV5-1 and TRBJ2-4; D unclear. The germline CDR1 and CDR2 sequences are SGHRS and YFSETQ. V lost 0 bases to trimming and J lost 0 bases, with 13 bases between them. CDR3 length: 17 amino acids. Here the CDR3 reads CASSLDADILAKNIQYF. The CDR3 DNA is TGCGCCAGCAGCTTGGACGCAGACATACTAGCCAAAAACATTCAGTACTTC.

The rearrangement joins TRBV30 to TRBJ1-4; D remains ambiguous. The CDR3 runs 13 residues. Trimming took 0 bases from V and 3 from J, leaving 5 bases between them. From germline, CDR1 is GTSNPN and CDR2 SVGIG (reference sequence). CDR3 region: CAWSVQANEKLFF. CDR3 bases: TGTGCCTGGAGTGTACAAGCTAATGAAAAACTGTTTTTT.

V and J are TRBV21-1 and TRBJ1-2. TRBV21-1 is flagged as a pseudogene. This CDR3 contains 14 residues. The CDR3 DNA is TGTGCCAGCGGCTTACATAGTACTAACTATGGCTACACCTTC. Its translation is CASGLHSTNYGYTF.

Notes on this clone: Within the sample, other DNA sequences also encode this same CDR3. The chain uses TRBV19 and TRBJ1-5, with TRBD1 identical over 10 bases. The CDR3 is 14 residues long. V lost 8 bases, J lost 2 bases, and 3 bases stayed unmatched. Germline CDR1 LNHDA, CDR2 SQIVND (reference sequence). DNA for the CDR3: TGTGCCAGTTCCGGGACAGGGGGCAATCAGCCCCAGCATTTT. Amino acid sequence: CASSGTGGNQPQHF.

The rearrangement links TRBV7-2 to TRBJ2-1; D could derive from TRBD1 or TRBD2 (6 bases each). V was cut by 1 base and J by 10 bases, with 14 bases left in between. The V gene's germline CDR1 is SGHTA and CDR2 FQGNSA. This CDR3 is built from 14 residues. This CDR3 is CASSLVFSGGEQFF. For the CDR3, the DNA is TGTGCCAGCAGCTTAGTCTTCTCCGGGGGCGAGCAGTTCTTC.

Remarks on this clone: Its ends do not fully match the called genes, so a read error is possible. This chain links TRBV7-7 with TRBJ2-2, with unresolved D. The V gene's germline CDR1 is SSHAT and CDR2 FNYEAQ (reference sequence). This CDR3 has 14 amino acids. DNA for the CDR3: TGTGCTAGCAGCCCCGGACCGAACACCGGGGAGCTGTTTTTT. It translates to CASSPGPNTGELFF.

The CDR3 sequence is CASTAPGQGVDIQYF. The CDR3 nucleotides are TGTGCCAGTACCGCTCCGGGACAGGGTGTAGACATTCAGTACTTC. J is TRBJ2-4 and V is TRBV19; 9 bases line up with TRBD1. The CDR3 runs to 15 residues. Germline V CDR1 and CDR2: LNHDA, SQIVND (reference sequence). The trim removed 7 bases at V and 8 bases at J, leaving 12 bases unmatched.

The V and J genes are TRBV10-3 and TRBJ2-1; TRBD2 matches 8 bases. CDR3 length equals 15 residues. V trimming: 4 bases; J trimming: 0 bases; junction bases outside the gene matches: 2. CDR1 and CDR2 (germline): ENHRY, SYGVKD. The CDR3 DNA is TGTGCCATCAGTGGCGGGGGGCGCTCCTACAATGAGCAGTTCTTC. As protein: CAISGGGRSYNEQFF.

This clone was detected a few times. This CDR3 is CASSPGLANNEQFF. Written as DNA, the CDR3 is TGTGCCAGCAGCCCGGGACTAGCGAACAATGAGCAGTTCTTC. The gene calls are TRBV7-2 and TRBJ2-1, with TRBD2 matching 10 bases. V dropped 5 bases and J dropped 5; count of bases not matched to a gene: 3. Germline V CDR1 and CDR2: SGHTA, FQGNSA. The CDR3 extends over 14 amino acids.

This chain links TRBV27 with TRBJ1-2; no definite D call. V lost 8 bases, J lost 3 bases, and 22 bases lay in between. The CDR3 has 16 amino acids. CDR1 is MNHEY and CDR2 is SMNVEV in the germline V gene (reference sequence). The chain's CDR3 is CASSQFGTLEDYGYTF. In nucleotides, the CDR3 is TGTGCCAGCTCACAGTTTGGTACTCTTGAGGACTATGGCTACACCTTC.

The chain carries TRBV18 and TRBJ2-3; D might be TRBD1 (6 bases). Trimming pared 3 bases from V and 4 bases from J, leaving 11 bases between. CDR1 and CDR2 (germline): KGHSH, LQKENI. The CDR3 runs 14 residues. In DNA, the CDR3 is TGTGCCAGCTCACCCCAGGGGTCGCCAGATACGCAGTATTTT. As protein: CASSPQGSPDTQYF.

The CDR3 DNA sequence: TGTGCCAGCTCCGAGGGGGCGCGGGTCTACGAGCAGTACTTC. This codes for CASSEGARVYEQYF. The chain combines TRBV18 with TRBJ2-7; 7 bases are a match to TRBD1. V lost 6 bases to trimming and J lost 3 bases; unmatched junction nucleotides: 8. There are 14 residues in the CDR3. Germline values: CDR1 KGHSH, CDR2 LQKENI.

This chain joins TRBV7-8 and TRBJ1-1, with a possible D match to TRBD1 (5 bases). From germline, CDR1 is SGHVS and CDR2 FQNEAQ. This CDR3 is 16 amino acids long. V was pared by 7 bases and J by 3 bases, with 21 bases between. DNA for the CDR3: TGTGCCAGCACCTTGGAGGGGCGCCCAGTGGACACTGAAGCTTTCTTT. Its translation: CASTLEGRPVDTEAFF.

There are many counts of this clone. This chain links TRBV5-1 with TRBJ2-7; the D gene is possibly TRBD1 (6 bases). The CDR3 loop spans 14 amino acids. CDR1 is SGHRS, CDR2 YFSETQ, per germline. With 4 bases removed from V and 3 bases from J, the gap between germline ends came to 14 bases. The CDR3 sequence: CASSPQGTNYEQYF. In DNA, the CDR3 is TGCGCCAGCAGCCCTCAAGGGACAAACTACGAGCAGTACTTC.